This T cell receptor beta chain was identified in a study of cytomegalovirus exposure and HLA in healthy donors (dated by TCRdb to between 2016 and 2019). As for the study more broadly: The 666 repertoires of the first cohort and the 95 to 150 validation repertoires were produced on the same platform, according to a later analysis. The study aimed to test whether signatures of past pathogen exposure could be identified by cataloging public T cell receptors. Besides the first cohort of around 670 subjects, a separate validation cohort made up of roughly 120 different subjects was used. The study combined high-throughput TCR immunosequencing, statistical association of individual TCRs with disease status, and machine learning to predict cytomegalovirus infection status. Paper-wide results and their limitations: Cytomegalovirus status was reported to be diagnosed by the classifier with high specificity and sensitivity in both the original and validation cohorts. In the study, roughly 160 TCR beta chains were listed as associated with cytomegalovirus. It was suggested by the authors that the approach could potentially be generalized to other disease states and immunological phenotypes. While some public TCRs were present in many individuals, most TCR sequences turned up only very rarely across donors. A few of the identified cytomegalovirus-associated TCR beta chains were confirmed in vitro to be specific for cytomegalovirus antigens. Of the cluster scores, about 94% were above 0 in a later analysis, which found that TCRs clustered in the first cohort also tended to co-occur in the 120 or so validation repertoires. A later analysis had no HLA typing for the validation cohort, so co-occurrence there was scored across all 120 or so repertoires.

Comments on this clone: Its antigen is currently not known. The input lacks base qualities; no much larger clone sits a single base away.

The donors belonged to the validation cohort of about 110 subjects, which was separate from the approximately 610-subject first cohort. The CDR3 starts with the cysteine, ends with the phenylalanine, and has 14 residues. The read is trimmed to its CDR3 DNA, 42 bases read in frame from base 1. Sequences MNHNS (CDR1) and SASEGT (CDR2) are obtained from the germline V gene. The germline V end is reduced by 6 bases and the J end by 3 bases; junction bases left unmatched: 5. Library preparation used the immunoSEQ multiplex PCR assay. Per the original workflow: A statistical classification framework was developed to diagnose cytomegalovirus status using the catalog of TCR beta chain sequences. Entries here come from immuneACCESS through TCRdb and include only in-frame sequences with V and J called. Some clones fail to appear in such tables; in the studies checked, an unresolved V gene covers under half of the shortfall, and the cause of the remainder is unknown. V, J and clone size derive from that table, while D and trimming were established from the DNA sequence. This sample lists about 360,000 clones; 75% to 90% were detected once. Clones ranked in the top ten supply roughly 0.82% of the sample.

The sample consisted of PBMCs. Rearrangement joined TRBV6-1 to TRBJ2-1; 7 bases in the junction line up with TRBD1. The TCR originated in a woman aged 18 to 35 in good health and CMV-seronegative. At the DNA level, the sequence is TGTGCCAGCAGCAGGGGGAGTAACTACAATGAGCAGTTCTTC. This translates into CASSRGSNYNEQFF.